A single sample is the source of the 24 T cell receptor beta chains below, sequenced in a study of CD4 and CD8 cells across lung adenocarcinoma regions. TCRdb processed the PCR reads anew with MiXCR; each CDR3 protein has one entry. The sample holds about 14,000 distinct CDR3 sequences, approximately 44% seen once. The sequenced sample was CD4+ T cells from the center of a lung tumor. These receptors all stem from a male donor with lung adenocarcinoma. The CD4 and CD8 labels of this study may be unreliable.

This chain joins TRBV11-2 and TRBJ2-1; no clear D gene. The DNA matches TRBJ2-5 better at its end, which makes the J call doubtful. From germline, CDR1 is SGHAT and CDR2 FQNNGV. This CDR3 is 12 amino acids long. In nucleotides, the CDR3 is TGTGCCAGCAGCTCCCCGCCGGAGACCCAGTACTTC. Encoded protein: CASSSPPETQYF.

This clonotype is medium-sized (0.01 to 0.1%) by share. The chain joins TRBV6-1 to TRBJ2-1, with D tentatively TRBD2 (5 bases). The CDR3 runs to 14 residues. V shed 4 bases and J shed 0 bases, with 7 bases lying between them. Germline CDR1 is MNHNS and CDR2 is SASEGT. This CDR3 reads CASSGTSSYNEQFF. CDR3 bases: TGTGCCAGCAGTGGTACTAGCTCCTACAATGAGCAGTTCTTC.

The genes are TRBV27 and TRBJ2-5; D may be TRBD1 (6 bases). The DNA end favors TRBJ2-7, so the J call may be wrong. The CDR3 contains 13 residues. The germline V gene encodes CDR1 MNHEY and CDR2 SMNVEV (reference sequence). The CDR3 DNA follows: TGTGCCAGCAGGCCCTACAGGGTTAGCGAGCAGTACTTC. Translation gives CASRPYRVSEQYF.

This clonotype was observed at least ten times. The V and J genes are TRBV6-1 and TRBJ1-4; D unclear. Germline CDR1 and CDR2: MNHNS and SASEGT. This CDR3 contains 16 residues. Trimming pared 0 bases from V and 0 bases from J, leaving 8 bases between. CDR3 DNA: TGTGCCAGCAGTGAAGCGCATGGAGCAACTAATGAAAAACTGTTTTTT. Protein product: CASSEAHGATNEKLFF.

This rearrangement joins TRBV7-2 to TRBJ2-5, with 10 bases fitting TRBD2. Judging by the DNA end, TRBJ2-7 fits better; the J call may be wrong. The CDR3 runs 14 residues. CDR1 is SGHTA, CDR2 FQGNSA, per germline. The CDR3: CASSALAGPYEQYF. CDR3 nucleotides: TGTGCCAGCAGCGCACTAGCGGGACCCTACGAGCAGTACTTC.

This clonotype has a single count. This rearrangement joins TRBV7-2 to TRBJ2-1; 10 bases map to TRBD2. CDR1 and CDR2 from the germline V gene are SGHTA and FQGNSA. This CDR3 spans 15 amino acids. With V trimmed by 5 bases and J by 4 bases, 5 bases remained unmatched. This chain's CDR3 is CASSPGTSAYNEQFF. The CDR3, as DNA: TGTGCCAGCAGCCCCGGGACTAGCGCGTACAATGAGCAGTTCTTC.

The genes are TRBV20-1 and TRBJ1-1; D gene uncertain. The CDR3 sequence is 14 residues long. CDR1 DFQATT and CDR2 SNEGSKA come from the germline V gene (reference sequence). The V and J ends lost 0 bases and 2 bases respectively, with 10 bases between them. This chain's CDR3 is CSARDRAGNTEAFF. The CDR3 coding sequence is TGCAGTGCTAGAGATCGAGCGGGAAACACTGAAGCTTTCTTT.

By its share, this clonotype is medium-sized (0.01 to 0.1%). The CDR3 reads CASRLGLAGSNEQFF. DNA of the CDR3: TGTGCCAGCAGGCTGGGACTAGCGGGCTCCAATGAGCAGTTCTTC. The genes are TRBV6-1 and TRBJ2-1; 12 bases agree with TRBD2. V shed 6 bases, J shed 6 bases, and the junction held 6 bases outside the gene matches. The CDR3 sequence is 15 residues long. Looked up from germline, CDR1 is MNHNS and CDR2 is SASEGT.

As to this clonotype: The junction and the germline gene differ at one end; a read error may be behind it. CDR3 loop: CASSEMASGTNMQYF. The CDR3 nucleotides read TGTGCCAGCAGTGAAATGGCTAGCGGGACCAACATGCAGTACTTC. The rearrangement joins TRBV6-1 to TRBJ2-4; 9 bases line up with TRBD2. CDR1 and CDR2 from the germline V gene are MNHNS and SASEGT. The CDR3 runs to 15 residues.

This clonotype was observed a few times. V usage is TRBV6-1 and J usage is TRBJ1-2, with D perhaps matching TRBD1 (5 bases). The germline gives CDR1 MNHNS, CDR2 SASEGT. The CDR3 contains 14 residues. The V and J ends lost 8 bases and 5 bases respectively, with 18 bases between them. The CDR3 here is CASLGHHRVYGYTF. The CDR3 DNA follows: TGTGCCAGCTTAGGACACCACAGAGTTTATGGCTACACCTTC.

Only a few counts were recorded for this clonotype. This sequence joins TRBV20-1 and TRBJ2-5; 8 nucleotides agree with TRBD1. The V gene's germline CDR1 is DFQATT and CDR2 SNEGSKA (reference sequence). The length of the CDR3 is 13 residues. V lost 2 bases, J lost 3 bases, and 2 bases stayed unmatched. The CDR3 loop is CSARKTGEETQYF. In DNA form, the CDR3 reads TGCAGTGCTAGAAAGACAGGGGAAGAGACCCAGTACTTC.

This clonotype was detected ten times or more. V usage is TRBV6-1 and J usage is TRBJ2-7; TRBD2 agrees at 8 bases. CDR1 is MNHNS and CDR2 is SASEGT in the germline V gene. The CDR3 runs to 14 residues. V dropped 6 bases and J dropped 3; count of bases not matched to a gene: 7. CDR3 sequence: CASSQLADHYEQYF. The CDR3 DNA follows: TGTGCCAGCAGCCAACTAGCGGATCACTACGAGCAGTACTTC.

Only a few counts were recorded for this clonotype. Since a much larger clone is just one base distant, this may be a read error. The chain couples TRBV10-2 to TRBJ2-5; no clear D. V lost 6 bases to trimming and J lost 11 bases, with 31 bases between them. This CDR3 comprises 17 residues. In germline, CDR1 is WSHSY, CDR2 SAAADI. As DNA, the CDR3 is TGCGCCAGCAGCCCAACATCGATAGCCTCTCACAGCACTGAGCAGTACTTC. It specifies CASSPTSIASHSTEQYF.

V usage is TRBV27 and J usage is TRBJ2-3; D tentatively reads TRBD1 or TRBD2 (5 bases each). This CDR3 is 16 amino acids long. The V end was cut by 5 bases, the J end by 0 bases, with 15 bases between. Germline values: CDR1 MNHEY, CDR2 SMNVEV (reference sequence). The CDR3 sequence: CASSKGVRTSTDTQYF. Written as DNA, the CDR3 is TGTGCCAGCAGTAAAGGGGTTAGGACTAGCACAGATACGCAGTATTTT.

This chain joins TRBV4-1 and TRBJ1-2, with 8 bases identical to TRBD1. The J segment lost 4 bases and the V segment lost 4 bases, leaving 8 bases of the junction unmatched. There are 15 residues in the CDR3. Germline assignment: CDR1 MGHRA and CDR2 YSYEKL. The CDR3 loop is CASSLHGQGSYGYTF. CDR3 nucleotides: TGCGCCAGCAGCCTCCACGGACAGGGAAGCTATGGCTACACCTTC.

The gene calls are TRBV4-1 and TRBJ1-3, with D tentatively TRBD1 (5 bases). Deletions cut 1 base from V and 0 bases from J, with 10 bases between. From germline, CDR1 is MGHRA and CDR2 YSYEKL. The CDR3 sequence is 16 residues long. CDR3 DNA: TGCGCCAGCAGCCAAGTTTCAGGGTCCTCTGGAAACACCATATATTTT. Protein product: CASSQVSGSSGNTIYF.

This clonotype was seen ten or more times. The gene calls are TRBV7-8 and TRBJ2-1; 9 nucleotides line up with TRBD2. Germline-derived CDR1 and CDR2 are SGHVS and FQNEAQ. This CDR3 region has 16 residues. Trimming at V came to 4 bases and at J to 8 bases, leaving 12 bases not matched to a gene. CDR3 DNA: TGTGCCAGCAGCTCGACAGAGGCGGGAGGGTCCCATGAGCAGTTCTTC. This encodes CASSSTEAGGSHEQFF.

With respect to this clonotype: At one end the junction does not follow the germline gene, possibly because of a read error. The chain couples TRBV7-6 to TRBJ2-3; maybe TRBD2 (6 bases). The CDR3 length is 16 residues. Germline V lookup: CDR1 SGHVS, CDR2 FNYEAQ. CDR3 in DNA: TGTCCCTGCACCGCCTCGGGGCGGGAAGGCACAGATACTCAGTACTTT. Its protein product is CPCTASGREGTDTQYF. Drawing the rest from reference TRBV7-6 and TRBJ2-3, the complete variable domain is GAGVSQSPRYKVTKRGQDVALRCDPISGHVSLYWYRQALGQGPEFLTYFNYEAQQDKSGLPNDRFSAERPEGSISTLTIQRTEQRDSAMYRCPCTASGREGTDTQYFGPGTRLTVL.

The chain has TRBV6-1 and TRBJ2-2; D call uncertain. Germline CDR1 reads MNHNS; CDR2 reads SASEGT. The CDR3 consists of 16 residues. Trimming stripped 5 bases from V and 6 bases from J, with 19 bases between. CDR3 region: CASSTQAGSRPGELFF. CDR3 coding DNA: TGTGCCAGCAGTACCCAAGCTGGGTCGCGTCCCGGGGAGCTGTTTTTT.

About this clonotype: Because it lacks the conserved phenylalanine or tryptophan at the end, this CDR3 is likely a read error. The V call is TRBV6-1, the J call TRBJ2-5; D perhaps matches TRBD2 (5 bases). The better agreement between TRBJ2-1 and the DNA end casts doubt on the J call. The CDR3 consists of 14 residues. The germline CDR1 and CDR2 sequences are MNHNS and SASEGT. The DNA of the CDR3 is TGTGCCAGCAGTGATTACGGCATGGGAGAGACCCAGTTCTCG. Amino acids: CASSDYGMGETQFS.

This clonotype was recorded many times. The chain links TRBV6-1 to TRBJ1-2; 7 bases agree with TRBD1. The CDR3 covers 14 residues. Germline lookup yields CDR1 MNHNS and CDR2 SASEGT. With V trimmed by 5 bases and J by 3 bases, 6 bases remained unmatched. The CDR3 is CASSKTGADYGYTF. As DNA, the CDR3 is TGTGCCAGCAGTAAAACAGGGGCGGACTATGGCTACACCTTC.

This clonotype was seen more than once but under ten times. The rearrangement links TRBV7-3 to TRBJ2-1, with 14 bases fitting TRBD2. Germline loops: CDR1 SGHTA, CDR2 FQGTGA. The CDR3 consists of 15 residues. Trimming cost V 5 bases and J 9 bases; bases outside gene matches: 6. CDR3 nucleotides: TGTGCCAGCAGCCCTCTGACTAGCGGGAGGGGTGAGCAGTTCTTC. It specifies CASSPLTSGRGEQFF.

This clonotype showed up many times. CDR3 loop: CASSKGQGSDEQYF. CDR3 bases: TGTGCCAGCAGTAAAGGACAGGGCAGCGACGAGCAGTACTTC. The chain recombines TRBV6-1 with TRBJ2-1, with TRBD1 identical over 8 bases. The DNA end lines up better with TRBJ2-7; the J call may be wrong. CDR3 length equals 14 residues. Germline loops: CDR1 MNHNS, CDR2 SASEGT.

This clonotype was seen a few times. This chain joins TRBV14 and TRBJ2-7; the match to TRBD2 covers 8 bases. The CDR3 has 14 amino acids. Trimming at V came to 2 bases and at J to 7 bases, leaving 7 bases not matched to a gene. Germline CDR1 reads SGHDN; CDR2 reads FVKESK. The CDR3 protein is CASSQRWLAGEQYF. The CDR3 coding sequence is TGTGCCAGCAGCCAACGGTGGCTAGCGGGTGAGCAGTACTTC.